A single sample is the source of the 20 T cell receptor beta chains below, sequenced in a study of early T cells in non-severe SARS-CoV-2 infection. TCRdb processed the 5' RACE reads anew with MiXCR; each CDR3 protein has one entry. The sample includes around 68,000 distinct CDR3 sequences, approximately 5.9% of them seen just once. The material sequenced was whole blood, taken at baseline. The receptors were sampled from an adult who was a healthcare worker with PCR-confirmed SARS-CoV-2 infection or an uninfected control (not recorded which).

The CDR3 sequence: CASSLIAGATDTQYF. The CDR3 bases are TGTGCCAGCAGCTTAATTGCCGGGGCCACAGATACGCAGTATTTT. V gene TRBV7-6 combines with J gene TRBJ2-3, with D perhaps given as TRBD1 or TRBD2 (5 bases each). This CDR3 spans 15 amino acids. V shed 2 bases and J shed 2 bases, with 11 bases lying between them. Germline assignment: CDR1 SGHVS and CDR2 FNYEAQ.

This clonotype was detected ten times or more. The J gene is TRBJ2-1, the V gene TRBV3-1; 7 positions match TRBD2. Germline values: CDR1 LGHDT, CDR2 YNNKEL (reference sequence). The trim removed 1 base at V and 7 bases at J, leaving 10 bases unmatched. CDR3 length: 16 residues. CDR3 residues: CASSQGGRGKGNEQFF. CDR3 nucleotide sequence: TGTGCCAGCAGCCAAGGGGGGAGGGGAAAGGGGAATGAGCAGTTCTTC.

This rearrangement joins TRBV6-5 to TRBJ1-6, with unresolved D. Germline V CDR1 and CDR2: MNHEY, SVGAGI. The V end was cut by 0 bases, the J end by 1 base, with 13 bases between. The length of the CDR3 is 18 residues. The CDR3 nucleotides are TGTGCCAGCAGTTACTCGTATAGTCAGGAGTCCTATAATTCACCCCTCCACTTT. Protein sequence: CASSYSYSQESYNSPLHF.

At least ten counts were recorded for this clonotype. The rearrangement uses TRBV7-9 and TRBJ2-1; D possibly uses TRBD1 or TRBD2 (5 bases each). There are 14 residues in the CDR3. Germline-derived CDR1 and CDR2 are SEHNR and FQNEAQ (reference sequence). V was cut by 5 bases and J by 4 bases, with 12 bases left in between. CDR3 bases: TGTGCCAGCAGCCTTGAGGGGAGATACAATGAGCAGTTCTTC. It encodes CASSLEGRYNEQFF. Based on the CDR3 plus reference TRBV7-9 and TRBJ2-1, the full variable domain is DTGVSQNPRHKITKRGQNVTFRCDPISEHNRLYWYRQTLGQGPEFLTYFQNEAQLEKSRLLSDRFSAERPKGSFSTLEIQRTEQGDSAMYLCASSLEGRYNEQFFGPGTRLTVL.

This clonotype occurred many times. The chain couples TRBV20-1 to TRBJ1-1; a weak D match, TRBD1 (5 bases). Germline V CDR1 and CDR2: DFQATT, SNEGSKA (reference sequence). This CDR3 comprises 12 residues. V was clipped by 5 bases and J by 7 bases, with 14 bases between them. The CDR3, as DNA: TGCAGTGCTCTTGACGTACAGGTTGAAGCTTTCTTT. It encodes CSALDVQVEAFF.

This clonotype is labeled medium-sized. The chain links TRBV12-3 or TRBV12-4 to TRBJ1-1; TRBD1 matches at 7 bases. The CDR3 runs 14 residues. The ends lost 5 bases at V and 10 bases at J; junction bases unmatched: 13. The CDR3 DNA reads as TGTGCCAGCAGTACTCGGACAGGATCGGAAGTAGCTTTCTTT. Protein: CASSTRTGSEVAFF.

J is TRBJ2-5 and V is TRBV7-2; 9 bases map to TRBD2. This CDR3 has 15 residues. The V gene's germline CDR1 is SGHTA and CDR2 FQGNSA. J was trimmed by 5 bases and V by 4 bases; bases with no gene match: 8. The CDR3 sequence: CASSSQPTSGETQYF. The CDR3 DNA reads as TGTGCCAGCAGCTCACAACCGACTAGCGGTGAGACCCAGTACTTC.

This clonotype showed up many times. The chain recombines TRBV4-2 with TRBJ2-7; either TRBD1 or TRBD2 may fit D (7 bases each). Germline lookup yields CDR1 LGHNA and CDR2 YNFKEQ. Trimming took off 0 bases at V and 3 bases at J, with 15 bases between the two ends. CDR3 length equals 16 residues. The CDR3 DNA is TGTGCCAGCAGCCAAGATCCCCAGGGGGGGGTCTACGAGCAGTACTTC. Protein product: CASSQDPQGGVYEQYF.

This clonotype was observed many times. The genes are TRBV28 and TRBJ1-2, with 8 nucleotides matching TRBD1. This CDR3 comprises 14 residues. From germline, CDR1 is MDHEN and CDR2 SYDVKM. Trimming took 4 bases from V and 2 from J; bases not matched to a gene: 3. This CDR3 is CASSSPGGNYGYTF. The CDR3 nucleotides are TGTGCCAGCAGTTCACCAGGGGGCAACTATGGCTACACCTTC.

The J gene is TRBJ2-3, the V gene TRBV7-2; D gene ambiguous. Germline values: CDR1 SGHTA, CDR2 FQGNSA. Trimming shortened V by 5 bases and J by 8 bases, and 8 bases separated the two germline ends. The CDR3 length is 11 residues. The CDR3 loop reads CASSEVVTQYF. Here the CDR3 DNA reads TGTGCCAGCAGCGAAGTAGTTACGCAGTATTTT.

This rearrangement joins TRBV6-5 to TRBJ1-2; 8 bases agree with TRBD1. Germline V lookup: CDR1 MNHEY, CDR2 SVGAGI. V shed 6 bases and J 4 bases; nucleotides not matched to a gene: 7. This CDR3 comprises 14 residues. CDR3 residues: CASSSDRDFYGYTF. DNA for the CDR3: TGTGCCAGCAGCTCGGACAGGGACTTCTATGGCTACACCTTC.

This clonotype showed up many times. The chain links TRBV29-1 to TRBJ1-1; possible D gene TRBD1, 5 bases. Germline values: CDR1 SQVTM, CDR2 ANQGSEA. The germline V and J ends were trimmed by 4 bases and 0 bases, with 9 bases remaining between them. This CDR3 spans 13 amino acids. Here the CDR3 DNA reads TGCAGCGTTGGGACACCATTGAACACTGAAGCTTTCTTT. Protein: CSVGTPLNTEAFF.

This clonotype was detected ten times or more. The J gene is TRBJ1-2, the V gene TRBV3-1, with TRBD1 matching over 9 bases. After removal of 5 bases from V and 7 bases from J, the junction contained 8 bases not matched to a gene. This CDR3 comprises 14 residues. Germline V lookup: CDR1 LGHDT, CDR2 YNNKEL (reference sequence). The CDR3 region has the DNA TGTGCCAGCAGCACCGGGACAGGGCGCTCTGGCTACACCTTC. This translates into CASSTGTGRSGYTF.

V and J are TRBV28 and TRBJ1-1; D remains ambiguous. Trimming cost V 5 bases and J 3 bases, with 4 bases left between them. This CDR3 has 11 amino acids. CDR1 is MDHEN, CDR2 SYDVKM, per germline. This CDR3 reads CASSGDTEAFF. Written as DNA, the CDR3 is TGTGCCAGCAGTGGAGACACTGAAGCTTTCTTT.

This clonotype has at least ten counts. This chain links TRBV19 with TRBJ1-2; perhaps TRBD1 as D (6 bases). V lost 0 bases, J lost 3 bases, and 11 bases lay in between. This CDR3 is 15 amino acids long. Germline V gene data show CDR1 as LNHDA and CDR2 as SQIVND (reference sequence). CDR3 residues: CASSIDRGQHYGYTF. The CDR3 DNA reads as TGTGCCAGTAGTATAGATCGCGGACAGCACTATGGCTACACCTTC.

This clonotype was found many times. The chain recombines TRBV2 with TRBJ2-7; TRBD2 aligns across 15 bases. Unmatched junction bases numbered 2, after V lost 6 bases and J lost 2 bases. The CDR3 spans 15 residues. CDR1 and CDR2 (germline): SNHLY, FYNNEI. CDR3 sequence (DNA): TGTGCCAGCAGCGGGACTAGCGGGGGGACCTACGAGCAGTACTTC. It codes for CASSGTSGGTYEQYF. Full variable domain (rest looked up from reference TRBV2 and TRBJ2-7): EPEVTQTPSHQVTQMGQEVILRCVPISNHLYFYWYRQILGQKVEFLVSFYNNEISEKSEIFDDQFSVERPDGSNFTLKIRSTKLEDSAMYFCASSGTSGGTYEQYFGPGTRLTVT.

This clonotype was counted at least ten times. The rearrangement joins TRBV20-1 to TRBJ1-1, with a possible D match to TRBD1 (6 bases). Per the germline V gene, CDR1 is DFQATT and CDR2 is SNEGSKA (reference sequence). The CDR3 extends over 13 amino acids. V was cut by 3 bases and J by 5 bases, with 13 bases left in between. CDR3 nucleotide sequence: TGCAGTGCTAGGCCGCAGGGGAAGACTGAAGCTTTCTTT. It is translated as CSARPQGKTEAFF.

This clonotype was recorded many times. The rearrangement uses TRBV2 and TRBJ2-1; TRBD2 agrees at 7 bases. Germline V CDR1 and CDR2: SNHLY, FYNNEI. The CDR3 is 18 amino acids. V was clipped by 5 bases and J by 4 bases; unmatched bases: 17. DNA for the CDR3: TGTGCCAGCAGTCCCTGGGGGACCTCGGGACTAAATTACAATGAGCAGTTCTTC. Amino acids: CASSPWGTSGLNYNEQFF.

This clonotype was picked up many times. This sequence joins TRBV7-8 and TRBJ2-1; 8 positions agree with TRBD2. V lost 3 bases, J lost 8 bases, and 12 bases stayed unmatched. This CDR3 region has 16 residues. The germline V gene has CDR1 SGHVS and CDR2 FQNEAQ. CDR3 in amino acids: CASSFSAGGPSYEQFF. In nucleotides, the CDR3 is TGTGCCAGCAGCTTCTCGGCGGGAGGCCCCTCATATGAGCAGTTCTTC.

Points on this clonotype: This sequence may be a read error, since a much larger clone differs from it by one base. The chain links TRBV12-3 or TRBV12-4 to TRBJ2-1, with 12 bases aligning to TRBD1. CDR3 size: 14 residues. The ends lost 8 bases at V and 8 bases at J; junction bases unmatched: 7. The CDR3 here is CASGPGQGADEQFF. Here the CDR3 DNA reads TGTGCCAGCGGGCCGGGACAGGGGGCGGATGAGCAGTTCTTC.